The text below deals with one T cell receptor (beta chain). Its specificity is unknown. This CDR3 spans 15 amino acids. Germline V gives CDR1 MNHNS, CDR2 SASEGT. The V gene end was trimmed by 6 bases and the J gene end by 6 bases; junction bases not matched to a gene: 9. Building the TCR beta libraries relied on iRepertoire HTBI primers, and CDR3 regions underwent Arm-PCR. MiXCR, run by TCRdb on the multiplex PCR reads, gives a single entry per CDR3 protein. This table holds approximately 360,000 distinct CDR3 sequences, 20% to 25% found once. The data were taken from a study of regulatory T cells in long-lasting Graves disease. Background on the study: Positive TSH receptor antibodies alongside over 5 years of antithyroid drugs were what marked Graves' disease as persistent.

Described time point: persistent/refractory GD, antithyroid drugs over 5 years with positive TRAb. PBMC RNA was the source of the TCR library. Study outcomes and limitations: TCR diversity was lower in persistent than newly diagnosed Graves' disease. New patients shared roughly 960 public clonotypes, and persistent patients shared more, with 2,500 to 3,000.

The rearrangement uses TRBV6-1 and TRBJ2-2, with 8 nucleotides matching TRBD1. The material was peripheral blood mononuclear cells (PBMCs), obtained when the disease was refractory, from a patient treated with antithyroid drugs. The receptor's source is a woman between 40 and 55 years old with Graves disease. This chain's CDR3 is CASRRDRGSAGELFF. The CDR3 DNA reads TGTGCCAGCAGGAGAGACAGGGGATCGGCCGGGGAGCTGTTTTTT.